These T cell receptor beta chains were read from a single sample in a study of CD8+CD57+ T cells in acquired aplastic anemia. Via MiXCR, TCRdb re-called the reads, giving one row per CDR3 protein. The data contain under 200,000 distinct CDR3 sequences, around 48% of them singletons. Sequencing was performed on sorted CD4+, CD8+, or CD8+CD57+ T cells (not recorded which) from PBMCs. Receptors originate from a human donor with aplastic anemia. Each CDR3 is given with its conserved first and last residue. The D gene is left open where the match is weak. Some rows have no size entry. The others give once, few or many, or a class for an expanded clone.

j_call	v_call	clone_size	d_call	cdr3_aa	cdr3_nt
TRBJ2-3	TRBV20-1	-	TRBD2	CSALLAGVDTQYF	TGCAGTGCGTTACTAGCGGGGGTAGATACGCAGTATTTT
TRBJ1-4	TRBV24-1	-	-	CATSEGTEFNEKLFF	TGTGCCACCAGTGAGGGGACTGAATTCAATGAAAAACTGTTTTTT
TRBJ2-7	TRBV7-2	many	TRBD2	CASSPSVAGGTREQYF	TGTGCCAGCAGCCCTAGTGTAGCGGGAGGGACGAGGGAGCAGTACTTC
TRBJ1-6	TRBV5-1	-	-	CASSLVAGPNNSPLHF	TGCGCCAGCAGCTTGGTTGCAGGCCCCAATAATTCACCCCTCCACTTT
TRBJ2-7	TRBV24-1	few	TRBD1	CAAGTGGDEQYF	TGTGCCGCCGGGACAGGGGGGGACGAGCAGTACTTC
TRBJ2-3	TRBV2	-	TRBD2	CAPGGGSTDTQYF	TGTGCCCCCGGGGGGGGTAGCACAGATACGCAGTATTTT
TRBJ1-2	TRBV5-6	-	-	CASSFTGSNYGYTF	TGTGCCAGCAGCTTTACAGGGTCGAACTATGGCTACACCTTC
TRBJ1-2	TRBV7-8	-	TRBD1	CASSGQGNYGYTF	TGTGCCAGCTCCGGACAGGGAAACTATGGCTACACCTTC
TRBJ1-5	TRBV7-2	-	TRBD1	CASSLGGTDFQPQHF	TGTGCCAGCAGCTTAGGAGGGACAGACTTTCAGCCCCAGCATTTT
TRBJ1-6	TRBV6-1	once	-	CASSHIPQGGASPLHF	TGTGCCAGCAGCCACATCCCTCAGGGTGGTGCTTCACCCCTCCACTTT
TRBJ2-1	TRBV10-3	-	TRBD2	CAITTSRNEQFF	TGTGCCATCACGACTAGCAGGAATGAGCAGTTCTTC
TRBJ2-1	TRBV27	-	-	CASRYRRPGADNEQFF	TGTGCCAGCCGCTATCGGCGGCCAGGGGCCGACAATGAGCAGTTCTTC
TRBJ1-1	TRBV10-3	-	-	CAISRGEGTEAFF	TGTGCCATCAGCCGGGGTGAGGGCACTGAAGCTTTCTTT
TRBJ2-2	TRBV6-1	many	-	CASSLANTGELFF	TGTGCCAGCAGTCTAGCGAACACCGGGGAGCTGTTTTTT
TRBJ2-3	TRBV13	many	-	CASSLPGLNTQYF	TGTGCCAGCAGCTTACCAGGACTGAATACGCAGTATTTT
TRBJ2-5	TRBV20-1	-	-	CSATKTSRGGTQYF	TGCAGTGCCACTAAAACGTCCCGTGGGGGGACCCAATACTTC
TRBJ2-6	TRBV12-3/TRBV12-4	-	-	CASIGGASGANVLTF	TGTGCCAGCATCGGAGGGGCTAGCGGGGCCAACGTCCTGACTTTC
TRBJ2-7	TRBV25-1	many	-	CASSDAGALYEQYF	TGTGCCAGCAGTGACGCAGGGGCTCTCTACGAGCAGTACTTC
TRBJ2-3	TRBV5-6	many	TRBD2	CASSYLNPGLASTDTQYF	TGTGCCAGCAGCTACCTTAATCCGGGACTAGCTAGCACAGATACGCAGTATTTT
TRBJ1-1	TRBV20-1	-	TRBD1	CSAREWTGEGTEAFF	TGCAGTGCTAGAGAATGGACAGGGGAGGGCACTGAAGCTTTCTTT
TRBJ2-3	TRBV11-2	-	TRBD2	CASSGRAVQFDTQYF	TGTGCCAGCAGCGGGAGGGCCGTGCAGTTCGATACGCAGTATTTT
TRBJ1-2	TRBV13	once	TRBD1	CASSLVVSRDSANYGYTF	TGTGCCAGCAGCTTAGTAGTTAGTCGGGACAGCGCTAACTATGGCTACACCTTC
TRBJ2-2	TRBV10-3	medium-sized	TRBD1	CAISPGQGLSGELFF	TGTGCCATCAGCCCGGGACAGGGTTTATCCGGGGAGCTGTTTTTT
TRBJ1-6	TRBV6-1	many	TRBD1	CASRLGTGGAYNSPLHF	TGTGCCAGCCGCTTAGGGACAGGGGGTGCCTATAATTCACCCCTCCACTTT
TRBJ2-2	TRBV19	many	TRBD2	CASSPAPGLAGVGGELFF	TGTGCCAGTAGTCCGGCCCCGGGACTAGCGGGAGTGGGCGGGGAGCTGTTTTTT
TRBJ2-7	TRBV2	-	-	CASSVRLTLEQYF	TGTGCCAGCAGCGTCAGGCTAACCCTCGAGCAGTACTTC
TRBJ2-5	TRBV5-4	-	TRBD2	CASSLLAGGQGTQYF	TGTGCCAGCAGCTTGTTAGCGGGGGGTCAAGGGACCCAGTACTTC